This T cell receptor beta chain was captured in a study of T cells after yellow fever vaccination. Overall study context: Each low-cell-number fraction was prepared by means of SMART-Seq v4 Ultra Low Input.

Study conclusions and caveats: Subsequent to the booster, the majority of primary-vaccination clones reappeared (under 98% CD4, more than 70% CD8). From the bulk population, abundant clonotypes could contaminate and appear within FACS-sorted repertoires.

The CDR3 is 17 amino acids. In germline, CDR1 is MNHEY, CDR2 SVGAGI. V was clipped by 2 bases and J by 5 bases; unmatched bases: 12. Turning to this clonotype: Its antigen is still unknown.

TCR cDNA, made by 5'RACE template switching, carried an added universal primer site and UMIs. TCRdb fed the 5' RACE reads into MiXCR, producing one record per CDR3 protein. The table shows some 100,000 distinct CDR3 sequences, with around 6.7% occurring only once. V and J are TRBV6-5 and TRBJ1-2, with 9 bases that match TRBD1. The sample was CD4+ T cells sorted from PBMCs, taken about 49 days after the first yellow fever vaccination. This receptor was obtained from a man aged 18 to 29 who received the YFV17D yellow fever vaccine. CDR3 in amino acids: CASSYPKHGQGFYGYTF. The CDR3 DNA reads TGTGCCAGCAGTTACCCAAAACACGGACAGGGGTTTTATGGCTACACCTTC.